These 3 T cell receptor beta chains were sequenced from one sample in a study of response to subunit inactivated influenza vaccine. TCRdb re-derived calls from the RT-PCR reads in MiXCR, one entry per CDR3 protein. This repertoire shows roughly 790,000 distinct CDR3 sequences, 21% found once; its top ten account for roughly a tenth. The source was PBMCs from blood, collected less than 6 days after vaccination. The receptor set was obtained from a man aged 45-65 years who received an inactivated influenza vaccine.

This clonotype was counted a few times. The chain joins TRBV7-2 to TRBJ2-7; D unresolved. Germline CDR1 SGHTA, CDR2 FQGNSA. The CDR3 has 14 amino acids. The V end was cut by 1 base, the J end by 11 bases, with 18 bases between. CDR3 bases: TGTGCCAGCAGCTTAGTCGGCGGACCCTCCGTGGAGTACTTC. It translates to CASSLVGGPSVEYF.

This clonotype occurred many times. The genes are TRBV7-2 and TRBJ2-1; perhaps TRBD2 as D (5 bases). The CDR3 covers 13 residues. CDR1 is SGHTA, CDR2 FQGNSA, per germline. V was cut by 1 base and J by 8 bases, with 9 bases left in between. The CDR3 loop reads CASSLVRDDEQFF. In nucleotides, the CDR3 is TGTGCCAGCAGCTTAGTTCGGGATGATGAGCAGTTCTTC.

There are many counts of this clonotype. The CDR3 protein is CASSYRGIEQFF. For the CDR3, the DNA is TGTGCCAGCAGTTACAGAGGCATTGAGCAGTTCTTC. The chain combines TRBV6-2 or TRBV6-3 with TRBJ2-1; no clear D. V was shortened by 2 bases and J by 9 bases, with 8 bases between the two germline ends. The CDR3 runs to 12 residues. The germline gives CDR1 MNHEY, CDR2 SVGEGT.